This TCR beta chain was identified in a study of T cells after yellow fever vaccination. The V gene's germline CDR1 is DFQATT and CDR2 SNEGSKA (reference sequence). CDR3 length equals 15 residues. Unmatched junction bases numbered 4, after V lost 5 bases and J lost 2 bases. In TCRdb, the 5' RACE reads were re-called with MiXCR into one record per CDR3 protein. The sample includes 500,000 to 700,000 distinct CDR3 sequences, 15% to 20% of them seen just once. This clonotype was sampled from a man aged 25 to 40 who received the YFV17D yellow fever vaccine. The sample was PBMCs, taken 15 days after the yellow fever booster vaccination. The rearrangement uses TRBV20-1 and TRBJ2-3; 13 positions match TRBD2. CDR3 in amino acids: CSARGLAGNTDTQYF. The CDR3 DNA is TGCAGTGCTCGGGGACTAGCGGGGAACACAGATACGCAGTATTTT.